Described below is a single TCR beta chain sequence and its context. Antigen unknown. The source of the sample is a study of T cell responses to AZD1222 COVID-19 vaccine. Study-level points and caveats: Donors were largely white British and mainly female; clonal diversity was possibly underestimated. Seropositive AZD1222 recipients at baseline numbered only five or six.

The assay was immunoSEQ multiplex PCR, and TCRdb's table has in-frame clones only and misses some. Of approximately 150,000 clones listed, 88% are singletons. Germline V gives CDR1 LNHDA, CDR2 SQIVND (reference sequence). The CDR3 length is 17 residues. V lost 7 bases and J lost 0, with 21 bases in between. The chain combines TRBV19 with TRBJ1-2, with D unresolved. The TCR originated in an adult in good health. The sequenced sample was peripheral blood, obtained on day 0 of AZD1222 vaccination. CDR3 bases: TGTGCCAGTACCCCAGGCGGCCTTGGGAGAGCTAACTATGGCTACACCTTC. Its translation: CASTPGGLGRANYGYTF.